The clone carrying this T cell receptor (beta chain) was found once. The data originate from a study of blood T cell repertoires in COVID-19. Authors' processing steps: Reference gene primer amplification yielded estimated nucleated cell counts. Sequencing was performed with immunoSEQ multiplex PCR; in TCRdb, only in-frame clones are kept and a portion is missing. That table supplies the V and J calls and clone size; D and trimming were determined from the DNA. The data hold just over 300,000 clones, with roughly nine tenths observed a single time. Sequencing was performed on peripheral blood. The source is a woman aged 25 to 39 with COVID-19, enrolled during active disease.

Written as DNA, the CDR3 is TGTGCCAGCAGTTCCTCGCTCGGAGCGCGGAGAGAAGGCGGCTACACCTTC. As protein: CASSSSLGARREGGYTF. The chain has TRBV6-2 or TRBV6-3 and TRBJ1-2; D is undetermined. This CDR3 spans 17 amino acids. The ends were cut back, 4 bases at V and 8 bases at J, with 26 bases in the middle. Per the germline V gene, CDR1 is MNHEY and CDR2 is SVGEGT.